This T cell receptor (beta chain) was observed in a study of long-term antiretroviral therapy in people with HIV. Study-wide points: After ART, diversity increased yet remained lower than transplant donor controls. HIV repertoires covered narrower CDR3 length ranges than controls did. Pre-ART expanded clones dominated the repertoire at every time point.

Version v3.0 of the immunoSEQ assay ran at survey level. Profiled with immunoSEQ multiplex PCR; TCRdb holds only in-frame clones, not every one. The profile shows 26,000 or so clones, about 88% of them singletons. Germline CDR1 is SGHAT and CDR2 is FQNNGV. CDR3 length: 13 residues. Trimming removed 0 bases at V and 4 bases at J, with 7 bases between. Points on this clone: Its antigen is as yet unknown.

The specimen comprised unsorted PBMCs, sampled 1.9 years after starting antiretroviral therapy. The V and J genes are TRBV11-2 and TRBJ2-7; D not certain. The clonotype comes from a woman between 25 and 40 years old with HIV. In nucleotides, the CDR3 is TGTGCCAGCAGCTTAGAAGGTCCTTACGAGCAGTACTTC. Its translation is CASSLEGPYEQYF.